This is a list of T cell receptor beta chains from one sample in a study of shared clonotypes between healthy human individuals. Produced via immunoSEQ multiplex PCR; TCRdb's table is partial and in-frame only. The sample records about 1.5 million clones, approximately 98% being singletons. Sequencing was performed on naive CD4+ T cells sorted from blood. These receptors all come from a man younger than 45 in good health. Each CDR3 is given with its conserved first and last residue. Each record gives: D gene, V gene, clone size, J gene, CDR3 length, CDR3 protein, CDR3 DNA. D genes are given only for firm matches. Size tells how often a clone was seen (once, few, many) or the class of an expanded clone, and some rows leave it out.

D gene: .; V gene: TRBV9; clone size: .; J gene: TRBJ2-3; CDR3 length: 16; CDR3 protein: CASSVGGARSPDTQYF; CDR3 DNA: TGTGCCAGCAGCGTAGGCGGAGCCCGTTCCCCAGATACGCAGTATTTT
D gene: .; V gene: TRBV28; clone size: .; J gene: TRBJ1-3; CDR3 length: 17; CDR3 protein: CASSFGSRLTPGNTIYF; CDR3 DNA: TGTGCCAGCAGTTTCGGGTCGCGACTCACACCTGGAAACACCATATATTTT
D gene: .; V gene: TRBV29-1; clone size: .; J gene: TRBJ1-2; CDR3 length: 13; CDR3 protein: CSVEELLGLGYTF; CDR3 DNA: TGCAGCGTTGAGGAATTGTTAGGTTTAGGCTACACCTTC
D gene: .; V gene: TRBV5-1; clone size: .; J gene: TRBJ2-1; CDR3 length: 13; CDR3 protein: CASSLSLVSEQFF; CDR3 DNA: TGCGCCAGCAGCTTGAGCCTAGTGAGTGAGCAGTTCTTC
D gene: .; V gene: TRBV11-2; clone size: .; J gene: TRBJ2-1; CDR3 length: 14; CDR3 protein: CASSLLKPRNEQFF; CDR3 DNA: TGTGCCAGCAGCTTGCTGAAGCCGCGGAATGAGCAGTTCTTC
D gene: .; V gene: TRBV6-1; clone size: .; J gene: TRBJ1-1; CDR3 length: 12; CDR3 protein: CASSTKQAEAFF; CDR3 DNA: TGTGCCAGCAGTACAAAACAGGCTGAAGCTTTCTTT
D gene: TRBD2; V gene: TRBV7-2; clone size: .; J gene: TRBJ2-1; CDR3 length: 16; CDR3 protein: CASSLVTSGPYNEQFF; CDR3 DNA: TGTGCCAGCAGCTTAGTCACTAGCGGGCCATACAATGAGCAGTTCTTC
D gene: TRBD1; V gene: TRBV2; clone size: .; J gene: TRBJ2-7; CDR3 length: 14; CDR3 protein: CASRTGTGSYEQYF; CDR3 DNA: TGTGCCAGCAGGACCGGGACAGGTTCCTACGAGCAGTACTTC
D gene: TRBD1; V gene: TRBV7-3; clone size: once; J gene: TRBJ2-2; CDR3 length: 13; CDR3 protein: CASSLQGAGELFF; CDR3 DNA: TGTGCCAGCAGCCTCCAGGGGGCCGGGGAGCTGTTTTTT
D gene: .; V gene: TRBV2; clone size: .; J gene: TRBJ2-7; CDR3 length: 14; CDR3 protein: CASSDRKSSYEQYF; CDR3 DNA: TGTGCCAGCAGTGACCGGAAAAGCTCCTACGAGCAGTACTTC
D gene: .; V gene: TRBV28; clone size: .; J gene: TRBJ1-3; CDR3 length: 14; CDR3 protein: CASTDRSSGNTIYF; CDR3 DNA: TGTGCCAGCACGGACCGTAGCTCTGGAAACACCATATATTTT
D gene: TRBD1; V gene: TRBV27; clone size: once; J gene: TRBJ1-5; CDR3 length: 14; CDR3 protein: CASSFRGLSQPQHF; CDR3 DNA: TGTGCCAGCAGTTTCAGGGGGCTCAGTCAGCCCCAGCATTTT
D gene: .; V gene: TRBV5-4; clone size: .; J gene: TRBJ1-2; CDR3 length: 12; CDR3 protein: CASSLADYGYTF; CDR3 DNA: TGTGCCAGCAGCTTGGCCGACTATGGCTACACCTTC
D gene: .; V gene: TRBV12-5; clone size: once; J gene: TRBJ2-3; CDR3 length: 12; CDR3 protein: CASGKEGGTQYF; CDR3 DNA: TGTGCTAGTGGCAAAGAAGGGGGTACGCAGTATTTT
D gene: .; V gene: TRBV28; clone size: .; J gene: TRBJ1-4; CDR3 length: 14; CDR3 protein: CASSRGALGEKLFF; CDR3 DNA: TGTGCCAGCTCTCGAGGGGCCCTAGGGGAAAAACTGTTTTTT
D gene: .; V gene: TRBV28; clone size: .; J gene: TRBJ2-4; CDR3 length: 14; CDR3 protein: CASSLKVRPGIQYF; CDR3 DNA: TGTGCCAGCAGTTTAAAGGTGCGCCCCGGCATTCAGTACTTC
D gene: .; V gene: TRBV7-9; clone size: .; J gene: TRBJ2-7; CDR3 length: 11; CDR3 protein: CASSFTYEQYF; CDR3 DNA: TGTGCCAGCAGCTTTACATACGAGCAGTACTTC
D gene: .; V gene: TRBV28; clone size: .; J gene: TRBJ1-4; CDR3 length: 14; CDR3 protein: CASSLRGANEKLFF; CDR3 DNA: TGTGCCAGCAGTTTAAGAGGAGCTAATGAAAAACTGTTTTTT
D gene: .; V gene: TRBV11-3; clone size: .; J gene: TRBJ2-2; CDR3 length: 15; CDR3 protein: CASSPGRAGAGELFF; CDR3 DNA: TGTGCCAGCAGCCCAGGCAGGGCAGGGGCCGGGGAGCTGTTTTTT
D gene: .; V gene: TRBV7-2; clone size: .; J gene: TRBJ1-5; CDR3 length: 16; CDR3 protein: CASSLEGQVRNQPQHF; CDR3 DNA: TGTGCCAGCAGCTTAGAGGGCCAGGTGCGCAATCAGCCCCAGCATTTT
D gene: TRBD2; V gene: TRBV7-2; clone size: .; J gene: TRBJ2-1; CDR3 length: 18; CDR3 protein: CASSLLAGTLSSYNEQFF; CDR3 DNA: TGTGCCAGCAGCTTACTAGCGGGTACGCTCAGCTCCTACAATGAGCAGTTCTTC
D gene: .; V gene: TRBV5-1; clone size: .; J gene: TRBJ2-1; CDR3 length: 16; CDR3 protein: CASSLVSGESYNEQFF; CDR3 DNA: TGCGCCAGCAGCTTGGTTTCGGGGGAATCCTACAATGAGCAGTTCTTC
D gene: .; V gene: TRBV5-1; clone size: .; J gene: TRBJ2-7; CDR3 length: 14; CDR3 protein: CASSLPSGGYEQYF; CDR3 DNA: TGCGCCAGCAGCTTGCCGAGCGGAGGCTACGAGCAGTACTTC
D gene: .; V gene: TRBV2; clone size: .; J gene: TRBJ2-2; CDR3 length: 16; CDR3 protein: CASSERTDLFTGELFF; CDR3 DNA: TGTGCCAGCAGTGAGCGGACGGACTTGTTCACCGGGGAGCTGTTTTTT
D gene: TRBD2; V gene: TRBV9; clone size: .; J gene: TRBJ2-7; CDR3 length: 15; CDR3 protein: CASSVGLAGLYEQYF; CDR3 DNA: TGTGCCAGCAGCGTAGGACTAGCGGGGCTCTACGAGCAGTACTTC
D gene: TRBD1; V gene: TRBV28; clone size: .; J gene: TRBJ1-1; CDR3 length: 13; CDR3 protein: CASSDRGFTEAFF; CDR3 DNA: TGTGCCAGCAGTGACAGGGGGTTCACTGAAGCTTTCTTT
D gene: .; V gene: TRBV29-1; clone size: .; J gene: TRBJ2-5; CDR3 length: 12; CDR3 protein: CSVGLAQETQYF; CDR3 DNA: TGCAGCGTTGGGCTAGCCCAAGAGACCCAGTACTTC
D gene: .; V gene: TRBV2; clone size: .; J gene: TRBJ2-7; CDR3 length: 10; CDR3 protein: CASSDYEQYF; CDR3 DNA: TGTGCCAGCAGCGACTACGAGCAGTACTTC
D gene: TRBD1; V gene: TRBV6-1; clone size: .; J gene: TRBJ1-5; CDR3 length: 14; CDR3 protein: CASSGTGGGQPQHF; CDR3 DNA: TGTGCCAGCAGTGGTACAGGGGGCGGTCAGCCCCAGCATTTT
D gene: TRBD1; V gene: TRBV10-3; clone size: once; J gene: TRBJ1-4; CDR3 length: 14; CDR3 protein: CAISGQGAGEKLFF; CDR3 DNA: TGTGCCATCAGTGGACAGGGGGCGGGGGAAAAACTGTTTTTT
D gene: TRBD1; V gene: TRBV5-6; clone size: .; J gene: TRBJ2-7; CDR3 length: 17; CDR3 protein: CASSTTIQGARPYEQYF; CDR3 DNA: TGTGCCAGCAGCACCACAATACAGGGGGCGAGGCCCTACGAGCAGTACTTC
D gene: .; V gene: TRBV9; clone size: .; J gene: TRBJ2-2; CDR3 length: 15; CDR3 protein: CASSAPGRNTGELFF; CDR3 DNA: TGTGCCAGCAGCGCCCCAGGCCGGAACACCGGGGAGCTGTTTTTT
D gene: .; V gene: TRBV5-1; clone size: few; J gene: TRBJ2-7; CDR3 length: 12; CDR3 protein: CASSGTTYEQYF; CDR3 DNA: TGCGCCAGCTCAGGGACGACCTACGAGCAGTACTTC
D gene: .; V gene: TRBV7-7; clone size: .; J gene: TRBJ2-2; CDR3 length: 16; CDR3 protein: CASSLAVQGRTGELFF; CDR3 DNA: TGTGCTAGCAGCTTAGCAGTCCAGGGGAGGACCGGGGAGCTGTTTTTT
D gene: .; V gene: TRBV30; clone size: .; J gene: TRBJ2-7; CDR3 length: 14; CDR3 protein: CAWGRQSHSYEQYF; CDR3 DNA: TGTGCCTGGGGTAGACAGTCCCACTCCTACGAGCAGTACTTC
D gene: .; V gene: TRBV6-1; clone size: .; J gene: TRBJ1-5; CDR3 length: 15; CDR3 protein: CASTGRGQSNQPQHF; CDR3 DNA: TGTGCCAGCACGGGGCGGGGGCAAAGCAATCAGCCCCAGCATTTT
D gene: .; V gene: TRBV27; clone size: .; J gene: TRBJ1-4; CDR3 length: 13; CDR3 protein: CASSSLPREKLFF; CDR3 DNA: TGTGCCAGCAGTTCCCTTCCACGGGAAAAACTGTTTTTT
D gene: .; V gene: TRBV5-4; clone size: .; J gene: TRBJ2-3; CDR3 length: 18; CDR3 protein: CASSRGSSPDTSTDTQYF; CDR3 DNA: TGTGCCAGCAGCCGGGGTTCGTCTCCGGATACTAGCACAGATACGCAGTATTTT
D gene: .; V gene: TRBV10-2; clone size: .; J gene: TRBJ1-1; CDR3 length: 13; CDR3 protein: CASRKVRGTEAFF; CDR3 DNA: TGCGCCAGCAGGAAAGTCCGGGGCACTGAAGCTTTCTTT
D gene: .; V gene: TRBV11-2; clone size: .; J gene: TRBJ2-7; CDR3 length: 12; CDR3 protein: CASSSLRSEQYF; CDR3 DNA: TGTGCCAGCAGCTCCCTCCGGTCCGAGCAGTACTTC
D gene: TRBD2; V gene: TRBV10-3; clone size: .; J gene: TRBJ2-1; CDR3 length: 16; CDR3 protein: CAISDPTSGRYNEQFF; CDR3 DNA: TGTGCCATCAGTGATCCCACTAGCGGGAGGTACAATGAGCAGTTCTTC
D gene: .; V gene: TRBV5-1; clone size: .; J gene: TRBJ1-2; CDR3 length: 14; CDR3 protein: CASSLGKIADGYTF; CDR3 DNA: TGCGCCAGCAGCTTGGGGAAGATTGCGGATGGCTACACCTTC
D gene: .; V gene: TRBV7-9; clone size: .; J gene: TRBJ2-1; CDR3 length: 12; CDR3 protein: CASSQGGSGIFF; CDR3 DNA: TGTGCCAGCAGCCAGGGGGGGAGCGGGATTTTCTTC
D gene: TRBD1; V gene: TRBV5-1; clone size: .; J gene: TRBJ1-5; CDR3 length: 13; CDR3 protein: CASSFGDSQPQHF; CDR3 DNA: TGCGCCAGCAGCTTTGGGGACAGTCAGCCCCAGCATTTT
D gene: .; V gene: TRBV28; clone size: .; J gene: TRBJ2-2; CDR3 length: 15; CDR3 protein: CASKQDSLNTGELFF; CDR3 DNA: TGTGCCAGCAAACAGGACAGTTTAAACACCGGGGAGCTGTTTTTT
D gene: .; V gene: TRBV18; clone size: .; J gene: TRBJ1-1; CDR3 length: 15; CDR3 protein: CASSPPVARNTEAFF; CDR3 DNA: TGTGCCAGCTCACCACCTGTTGCCAGGAACACTGAAGCTTTCTTT
D gene: .; V gene: TRBV5-1; clone size: .; J gene: TRBJ1-4; CDR3 length: 16; CDR3 protein: CASSTLGSGRGEKLFF; CDR3 DNA: TGCGCCAGCAGTACATTGGGGTCCGGACGGGGAGAAAAACTGTTTTTT
D gene: .; V gene: TRBV27; clone size: .; J gene: TRBJ2-1; CDR3 length: 17; CDR3 protein: CASSLRGGIPSYNEQFF; CDR3 DNA: TGTGCCAGCAGTTTAAGGGGGGGGATTCCCTCCTACAATGAGCAGTTCTTC
D gene: .; V gene: TRBV30; clone size: .; J gene: TRBJ1-3; CDR3 length: 14; CDR3 protein: CAWEQFFSGNTIYF; CDR3 DNA: TGTGCCTGGGAACAGTTCTTCTCTGGAAACACCATATATTTT
D gene: .; V gene: TRBV9; clone size: .; J gene: TRBJ1-2; CDR3 length: 14; CDR3 protein: CASSVGSEAGGYTF; CDR3 DNA: TGTGCCAGCAGCGTAGGATCCGAGGCGGGTGGCTACACCTTC
D gene: .; V gene: TRBV25-1; clone size: .; J gene: TRBJ1-1; CDR3 length: 14; CDR3 protein: CASNPSRTNTEAFF; CDR3 DNA: TGTGCCAGCAACCCCTCCCGGACGAACACTGAAGCTTTCTTT
D gene: TRBD2; V gene: TRBV5-1; clone size: .; J gene: TRBJ2-7; CDR3 length: 15; CDR3 protein: CASSHGLAGGYEQYF; CDR3 DNA: TGCGCCAGCAGCCACGGACTAGCGGGAGGCTACGAGCAGTACTTC